This TCR beta chain emerged from a study of tissue T cells after allogeneic stem cell transplantation. Whole-study findings and limits: Anatomically similar tissues had similar TCR repertoires within each patient. Only a limited share of tissue TCRs appeared in blood or spleen.

TCRbeta CDR3 was sequenced at survey depth with template counts. Clones were read by immunoSEQ multiplex PCR, and TCRdb kept only the in-frame ones, dropping some. The repertoire includes some 10,000 clones, 35% to 50% of them detected once, and approximately 1.6% sits in the top ten. Indicated time point: mouse harvest day 7 after allogeneic transplant. Mouse grafts combined 10^7 T-cell-depleted bone marrow cells with 10^6 splenic CD5+ T cells. This mouse GVHD model was MHC-mismatched B6 to BALB/c, profiled day 7 or 14. This clone is judged medium-sized (0.01 to 0.1%). Antigen specificity is unknown. The listed genes are named as in mouse. The read ends 1 residue early relative to the CDR3; the germline J gene fills the gap. Looked up from germline, CDR1 is KGHTA and CDR2 is FQNQQP. CDR3 length: 12 residues.

This chain joins TRBV23 and TRBJ2-7; no check of the table's D call, TRBD1, against the DNA was made. The clonotype comes from a female BALB/c mouse given C57BL/6 T cells with graft-versus-host disease after an allogeneic hematopoietic cell transplant. The sample taken for sequencing was skin. The sequenced part of the CDR3 DNA is TGCTCCAGCAGTCAAGAGGGGGCTGAACAGTAC. Its protein is CSSSQEGAEQY. The entire CDR3 protein is CSSSQEGAEQYF.